This TCR beta chain was sequenced during a study of tumor and adjacent non-tumor tissue in lung cancer. RNA was extracted from bulk tissue without any cell sorting. This non-tumor lung sample came from over 3 cm beyond the tumor edge. TCRbeta libraries were built with three rounds of nested PCR, modified from ARM-PCR. One entry per CDR3 protein results from TCRdb running MiXCR on the multiplex PCR reads. The sample holds approximately 120,000 distinct CDR3 sequences, about 63% seen once. Germline CDR1 SGHNT, CDR2 YENEEA. The CDR3 contains 15 residues. With respect to this clonotype: Its specificity is not known. Germline and junction disagree at one end, which may indicate a read error.

Study outcomes and limitations: Significantly higher TCR diversity was found in tumor than normal lung.

The sequenced sample consisted of distant non-tumor lung tissue. This chain links TRBV11-3 with TRBJ2-1; TRBD2 might be the D (5 bases). The sequence was collected from a man aged 55 to 70 with non-small cell lung cancer. The CDR3 loop is CASNPRGMGYNEQLF. For the CDR3, the DNA is TGTGCCAGCAACCCCAGAGGGATGGGCTACAATGAGCAGTTATTC.